One and the same sample provided the 19 T cell receptor beta chains below, sequenced in a study of blood T cell repertoires in COVID-19. Repertoires were generated with immunoSEQ multiplex PCR, while TCRdb's copy carries only in-frame clones and drops some. The sample contains about 320,000 clones, 65% to 90% of which appear only once. The sample taken for sequencing was peripheral blood. All receptors derive from a human donor in a cohort sampled during active COVID-19.

V and J are TRBV9 and TRBJ1-2; tentative D call: TRBD1 (5 bases). Trimming pared 4 bases from V and 0 bases from J, leaving 10 bases between. From germline, CDR1 is SGDLS and CDR2 YYNGEE. CDR3 length: 14 amino acids. This chain's CDR3 is CASSTGTTNYGYTF. The CDR3 coding sequence is TGTGCCAGCAGCACCGGGACTACTAACTATGGCTACACCTTC.

The gene calls are TRBV6-5 and TRBJ2-3; maybe TRBD2 (5 bases). V dropped 10 bases and J dropped 0 bases, with 11 bases sitting between them. The germline CDR1 and CDR2 sequences are MNHEY and SVGAGI. The CDR3 sequence is 13 residues long. The CDR3 region has the DNA TGTGCCACAAGACTACCGAGCACAGATACGCAGTATTTT. Its protein is CATRLPSTDTQYF.

The chain recombines TRBV30 with TRBJ1-2; D might be TRBD1 (5 bases). CDR1 and CDR2 (germline): GTSNPN, SVGIG (reference sequence). CDR3 size: 12 residues. The V end lost 2 bases, the J end lost 4 bases, and 8 bases lay between the germline ends. The CDR3 region has the DNA TGTGCCTGGAGTATGGGGGGCTATGGCTACACCTTC. It is translated as CAWSMGGYGYTF.

The chain combines TRBV3-1 (or the pseudogene TRBV3-2) with TRBJ2-7; maybe TRBD2 (5 bases). Trimming left V 2 bases short and J 1 base short, with 6 bases between. Per germline, CDR1 LGHDT and CDR2 YNNKEL (reference sequence). The CDR3 extends over 13 amino acids. The CDR3 bases are TGTGCCAGCAGCCAACGGGGATCCTACGAGCAGTACTTC. This codes for CASSQRGSYEQYF.

CDR3 region: CATSGGGRNQPQHF. The CDR3 DNA reads TGTGCCACTAGCGGCGGGGGGCGGAATCAGCCCCAGCATTTT. The chain has TRBV24-1 and TRBJ1-5; maybe TRBD1 (6 bases). The CDR3 sequence is 14 residues long. V dropped 10 bases and J dropped 4 bases, with 16 bases sitting between them. Germline V gene lookup returns CDR1 KGHDR and CDR2 SFDVKD.

This clone was seen just once. The J gene is TRBJ2-6, the V gene TRBV24-1; D is possibly TRBD1 (6 bases). The germline CDR1 and CDR2 sequences are KGHDR and SFDVKD. This CDR3 contains 16 residues. Trimming took 4 bases from V and 0 from J, leaving 9 bases between them. The CDR3 DNA follows: TGTGCCACCAGTGACCCAGGGGTCTCTGGGGCCAACGTCCTGACTTTC. The encoded protein is CATSDPGVSGANVLTF.

This clone was detected only a few times. V and J are TRBV10-1 and TRBJ1-5, with D uncertain. CDR3 length: 16 residues. Between the trimmed V and J ends, which lost 2 bases and 1 base, there was a span of 12 bases. The V gene's germline CDR1 is WNHNN and CDR2 SYGVQD (reference sequence). The CDR3 loop is CASSERVEESNQPQHF. For the CDR3, the DNA is TGCGCCAGCAGTGAGCGGGTGGAGGAAAGCAATCAGCCCCAGCATTTT.

The chain links TRBV28 to TRBJ1-6; weak D call: TRBD1 (6 bases). This CDR3 region has 14 residues. Germline CDR1 MDHEN, CDR2 SYDVKM. V was shortened by 5 bases and J by 8 bases, with 13 bases between the two germline ends. CDR3 nucleotides: TGTGCCAGCAGTCCTCGGACAGTTTATTCACCCCTCCACTTT. Translation: CASSPRTVYSPLHF. The full variable domain, completed using reference TRBV28 and TRBJ1-6, is DVKVTQSSRYLVKRTGEKVFLECVQDMDHENMFWYRQDPGLGLRLIYFSYDVKMKEKGDIPEGYSVSREKKERFSLILESASTNQTSMYLCASSPRTVYSPLHFGNGTRLTVT.

This clone was picked up one time. The chain joins TRBV6-5 to TRBJ1-2; perhaps TRBD1 as D (5 bases). Germline assignment: CDR1 MNHEY and CDR2 SVGAGI. This CDR3 region has 13 residues. Trimming pared 5 bases from V and 4 bases from J, leaving 11 bases between. The CDR3 DNA reads TGTGCCAGCAGTCGAACAGGAATCTATGGCTACACCTTC. As protein: CASSRTGIYGYTF.

This sequence joins TRBV11-1 and TRBJ1-1, with no clear D. V gave up 5 bases and J gave up 0 bases, with 7 bases separating them. Per germline, CDR1 SGHAT and CDR2 FQDESV (reference sequence). The CDR3 totals 13 residues. The DNA for the CDR3 is TGTGCCAGCAGCATCACATTGAACACTGAAGCTTTCTTT. Protein: CASSITLNTEAFF.

This rearrangement joins TRBV6-5 to TRBJ2-7; 9 bases fit TRBD1. The CDR3 runs to 13 residues. Germline CDR1 is MNHEY and CDR2 is SVGAGI. V was clipped by 6 bases and J by 3 bases; unmatched bases: 3. The DNA for the CDR3 is TGTGCCAGCAGGGGGACAGGGCTCTACGAGCAGTACTTC. This gives the protein CASRGTGLYEQYF.

The chain recombines TRBV10-3 with TRBJ1-5; 8 bases fit TRBD1. CDR3 length: 15 residues. Trimming at V came to 5 bases and at J to 6 bases, leaving 9 bases not matched to a gene. In germline, CDR1 is ENHRY, CDR2 SYGVKD. CDR3 sequence (DNA): TGTGCCATCAGTATAGACAGGGGTTGGGTTCAGCCCCAGCATTTT. Translation gives CAISIDRGWVQPQHF.

The rearrangement joins TRBV19 to TRBJ2-1; D is unresolved. V was shortened by 4 bases and J by 6 bases, with 10 bases between the two germline ends. There are 13 residues in the CDR3. Germline CDR1 and CDR2: LNHDA and SQIVND (reference sequence). The CDR3 nucleotides read TGTGCCAGTAGTACGGAAAGAGGCAATGAGCAGTTCTTC. Translated, it gives CASSTERGNEQFF.

This clone was found once. J is TRBJ2-2 and V is TRBV6-5; no reliable D call. The germline CDR1 and CDR2 sequences are MNHEY and SVGAGI. The CDR3 totals 15 residues. V was shortened by 7 bases and J by 2 bases, with 14 bases between the two germline ends. The CDR3 DNA reads as TGTGCCAGCATGGGTAGCAGAGCTAACACCGGGGAGCTGTTTTTT. Its protein product is CASMGSRANTGELFF.

The chain carries TRBV24-1 and TRBJ1-4; D possibly corresponds to TRBD1 (6 bases). The germline V and J ends were trimmed by 2 bases and 3 bases, with 9 bases remaining between them. The germline V gene has CDR1 KGHDR and CDR2 SFDVKD. This CDR3 is built from 15 residues. The CDR3 DNA is TGTGCCACCAGTGATTCAGGGGCCGCTAATGAAAAACTGTTTTTT. Translation: CATSDSGAANEKLFF.

This rearrangement joins TRBV6-5 to TRBJ1-2; D is unresolved. CDR1 is MNHEY, CDR2 SVGAGI, per germline. The CDR3 loop spans 13 amino acids. V was pared by 4 bases and J by 7 bases, with 13 bases between. CDR3 nucleotide sequence: TGTGCCAGCAGTTTCCCCGCGGGCTCTGGCTACACCTTC. This gives the protein CASSFPAGSGYTF.

V usage is TRBV2 and J usage is TRBJ2-1; 7 bases are a match to TRBD1. The trim removed 2 bases at V and 8 bases at J, leaving 9 bases unmatched. Germline V gene sequence: CDR1 SNHLY, CDR2 FYNNEI. The CDR3 spans 15 residues. CDR3 nucleotides: TGTGCCAGCAGTGAACCCGGACAGGTCGTCGATGAGCAGTTCTTC. Protein: CASSEPGQVVDEQFF. Complete variable domain (other parts from reference TRBV2 and TRBJ2-1): EPEVTQTPSHQVTQMGQEVILRCVPISNHLYFYWYRQILGQKVEFLVSFYNNEISEKSEIFDDQFSVERPDGSNFTLKIRSTKLEDSAMYFCASSEPGQVVDEQFFGPGTRLTVL.

The chain links TRBV2 to TRBJ1-3; D is unresolved. The V gene's germline CDR1 is SNHLY and CDR2 FYNNEI. V was clipped by 0 bases and J by 0 bases, with 9 bases between them. The CDR3 loop spans 16 amino acids. The CDR3 region is CASSEALEGSGNTIYF. The CDR3 DNA reads TGTGCCAGCAGTGAAGCTCTAGAGGGCTCTGGAAACACCATATATTTT.

The chain is built from TRBV3-1 (or the pseudogene TRBV3-2) and TRBJ1-1, with 12 bases matching TRBD1. The CDR3 has 15 amino acids. Per germline, CDR1 LGHDT and CDR2 YNNKEL (reference sequence). J gave up 11 bases and V 1 base, and 8 bases lay outside the gene matches. Here the CDR3 reads CASSQAGQGAPGAFF. CDR3 nucleotide sequence: TGTGCCAGCAGCCAAGCGGGACAGGGGGCGCCTGGGGCTTTCTTT.